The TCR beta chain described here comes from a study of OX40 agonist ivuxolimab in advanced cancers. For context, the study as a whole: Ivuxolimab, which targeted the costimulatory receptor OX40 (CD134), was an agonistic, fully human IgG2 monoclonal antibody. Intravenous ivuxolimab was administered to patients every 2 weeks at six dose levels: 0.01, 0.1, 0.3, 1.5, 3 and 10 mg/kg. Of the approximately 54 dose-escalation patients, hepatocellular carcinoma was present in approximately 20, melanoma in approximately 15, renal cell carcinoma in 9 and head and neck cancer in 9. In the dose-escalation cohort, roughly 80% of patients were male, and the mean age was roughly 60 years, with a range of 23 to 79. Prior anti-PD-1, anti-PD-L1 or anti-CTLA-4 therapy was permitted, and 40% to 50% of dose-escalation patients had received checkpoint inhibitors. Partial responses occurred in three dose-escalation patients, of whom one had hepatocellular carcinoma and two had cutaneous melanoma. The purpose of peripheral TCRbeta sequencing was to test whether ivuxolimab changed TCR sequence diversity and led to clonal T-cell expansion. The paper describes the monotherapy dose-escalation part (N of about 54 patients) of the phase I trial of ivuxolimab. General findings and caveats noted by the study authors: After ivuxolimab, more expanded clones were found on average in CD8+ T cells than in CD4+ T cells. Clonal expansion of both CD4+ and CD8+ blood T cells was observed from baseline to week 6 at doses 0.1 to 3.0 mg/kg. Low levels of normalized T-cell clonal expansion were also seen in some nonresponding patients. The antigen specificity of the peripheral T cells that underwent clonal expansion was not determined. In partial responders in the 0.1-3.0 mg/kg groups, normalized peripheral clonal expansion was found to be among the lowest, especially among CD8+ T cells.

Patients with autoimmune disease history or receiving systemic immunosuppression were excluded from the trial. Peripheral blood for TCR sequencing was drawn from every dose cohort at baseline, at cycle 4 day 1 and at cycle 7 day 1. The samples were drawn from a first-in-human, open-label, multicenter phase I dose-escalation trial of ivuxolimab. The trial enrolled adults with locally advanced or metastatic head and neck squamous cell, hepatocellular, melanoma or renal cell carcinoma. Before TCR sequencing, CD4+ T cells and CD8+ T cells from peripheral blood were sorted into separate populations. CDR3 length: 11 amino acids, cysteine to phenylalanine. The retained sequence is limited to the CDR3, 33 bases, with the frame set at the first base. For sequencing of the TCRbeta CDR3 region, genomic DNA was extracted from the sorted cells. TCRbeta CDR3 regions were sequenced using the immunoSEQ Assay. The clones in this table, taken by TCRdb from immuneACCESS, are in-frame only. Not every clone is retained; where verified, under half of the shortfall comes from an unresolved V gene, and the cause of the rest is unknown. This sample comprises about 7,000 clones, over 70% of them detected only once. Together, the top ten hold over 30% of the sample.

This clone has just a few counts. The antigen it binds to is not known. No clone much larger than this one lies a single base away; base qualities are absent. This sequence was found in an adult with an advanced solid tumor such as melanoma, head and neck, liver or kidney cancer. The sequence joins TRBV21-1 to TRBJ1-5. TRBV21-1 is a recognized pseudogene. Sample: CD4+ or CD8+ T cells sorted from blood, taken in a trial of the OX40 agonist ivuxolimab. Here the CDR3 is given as CAKPPVQPQHF. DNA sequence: TGTGCCAAACCGCCCGTTCAGCCCCAGCATTTT.